One and the same sample provided the 25 T cell receptor beta chains below, sequenced in a study of cytomegalovirus exposure and HLA in healthy donors. PCR primers comprised 60 Vbeta and 13 Jbeta primers. Libraries were prepared by immunoSEQ multiplex PCR; TCRdb keeps only in-frame clonotypes and omits some of them. The table records under 200,000 clones, around 72% of them present only once. The sequencing sample was made of PBMCs. Source of these receptors: a female donor in good health and CMV-seronegative.

This clone occurred a few times. V is TRBV2 and J is TRBJ2-5, with D maybe TRBD2 (6 bases). The closer fit of TRBJ2-7 to the DNA end suggests the J call may be wrong. Germline CDR1 reads SNHLY; CDR2 reads FYNNEI. This CDR3 has 13 residues. In DNA form, the CDR3 reads TGTGCCAGCAGTGAAGTGGGGGGATACGAGCAGTACTTC. It encodes CASSEVGGYEQYF.

This chain joins TRBV5-1 and TRBJ2-1; D not certain. This CDR3 comprises 15 residues. Trimming cost V 3 bases and J 1 base, with 11 bases left between them. The germline V gene encodes CDR1 SGHRS and CDR2 YFSETQ. This chain's CDR3 is CASSSSANSYNEQFF. DNA of the CDR3: TGCGCCAGCAGCTCAAGCGCGAATTCCTACAATGAGCAGTTCTTC.

The chain carries TRBV4-1 and TRBJ1-1; the D gene is possibly TRBD1 (5 bases). V was trimmed by 3 bases and J by 7 bases, leaving 9 bases between them. This CDR3 has 12 residues. Per germline, CDR1 MGHRA and CDR2 YSYEKL. As DNA, the CDR3 is TGCGCCAGCAGCCAGGGGCGCGATGAAGCTTTCTTT. Protein sequence: CASSQGRDEAFF.

The chain combines TRBV9 with TRBJ1-2, with D uncertain. CDR1 and CDR2 from the germline V gene are SGDLS and YYNGEE. Trimming removed 6 bases from V and 8 bases from J, with 14 bases in between. This CDR3 has 12 amino acids. The CDR3 DNA reads as TGTGCCAGCACCCGGGGTGGTTTAGGCTACACCTTC. Amino acids: CASTRGGLGYTF.

The rearrangement uses TRBV6-5 and TRBJ2-5; 8 bases are a match to TRBD1. Per the germline V gene, CDR1 is MNHEY and CDR2 is SVGAGI. With V trimmed by 3 bases and J by 5 bases, 8 bases remained unmatched. The length of the CDR3 is 15 residues. CDR3 in DNA: TGTGCCAGCAGTTATCGGACAGGGAGAGGGGAGACCCAGTACTTC. Amino acids: CASSYRTGRGETQYF.

The rearrangement uses TRBV7-2 and TRBJ2-7; the match to TRBD2 covers 10 bases. The germline V gene has CDR1 SGHTA and CDR2 FQGNSA. The CDR3 sequence is 17 residues long. The J segment lost 2 bases and the V segment lost 0 bases, leaving 7 bases of the junction unmatched. The CDR3 loop reads CASSLALRTSGPYEQYF. CDR3 in DNA: TGTGCCAGCAGCTTAGCGCTTCGGACTAGCGGACCCTACGAGCAGTACTTC.

This chain joins TRBV7-3 and TRBJ1-1, with a possible D match to TRBD1 (6 bases). From germline, CDR1 is SGHTA and CDR2 FQGTGA. CDR3 size: 13 residues. V dropped 4 bases and J dropped 12 bases, with 18 bases sitting between them. CDR3 sequence: CASSSRGGRLSFF. The DNA for the CDR3 is TGTGCCAGCAGCTCAAGGGGGGGGCGCTTATCTTTCTTT.

V is TRBV27 and J is TRBJ1-5, with D maybe TRBD1 (6 bases). Looked up from germline, CDR1 is MNHEY and CDR2 is SMNVEV (reference sequence). Trimming shortened V by 6 bases and J by 3 bases, and 12 bases separated the two germline ends. The CDR3 length is 14 residues. Here the CDR3 DNA reads TGTGCCAGCAGAGAGGGACAACTCAATCAGCCCCAGCATTTT. It yields the protein CASREGQLNQPQHF.

The chain links TRBV7-2 to TRBJ2-7; 10 bases match TRBD2. CDR1 and CDR2 from the germline V gene are SGHTA and FQGNSA. The CDR3 totals 15 residues. Trimming removed 4 bases from V and 3 bases from J; junction bases left unmatched: 6. CDR3 region: CASSSASGGRYEQYF. The CDR3 DNA follows: TGTGCCAGCAGCTCCGCTAGCGGGGGCCGCTACGAGCAGTACTTC.

This clone was recorded a few times. The chain links TRBV7-8 to TRBJ2-3; 7 positions agree with TRBD2. There are 16 residues in the CDR3. Trimming removed 7 bases from V and 6 bases from J; junction bases left unmatched: 16. The germline V gene encodes CDR1 SGHVS and CDR2 FQNEAQ. The CDR3 region has the DNA TGTGCCAGCACGCTCGTCCCCAGCGGGGTTGGGGATACGCAGTATTTT. Translating it yields CASTLVPSGVGDTQYF.

The chain recombines TRBV2 with TRBJ1-1, with D maybe TRBD1 (6 bases). Germline loops: CDR1 SNHLY, CDR2 FYNNEI. V was shortened by 9 bases and J by 3 bases, with 14 bases between the two germline ends. The CDR3 has 13 residues. The CDR3: CASVRDTYTEAFF. The CDR3 nucleotides are TGTGCCAGTGTCCGGGACACCTACACTGAAGCTTTCTTT.

The J gene is TRBJ2-7, the V gene TRBV6-6; weak D call: TRBD1 (7 bases). The J call may be wrong; the DNA end is better matched by TRBJ2-5. Looked up from germline, CDR1 is MNHNY and CDR2 is SVGAGI (reference sequence). There are 14 residues in the CDR3. The CDR3 DNA reads TGTGCCAGCAGTTATCAGGGGGGCGGTGAGACCCAGTACTTC. It encodes CASSYQGGGETQYF.

The V and J genes are TRBV5-1 and TRBJ1-1; TRBD1 matches 11 bases. J was trimmed by 0 bases and V by 4 bases; bases with no gene match: 5. The CDR3 sequence is 16 residues long. CDR1 and CDR2 (germline): SGHRS, YFSETQ. The CDR3 is CASSRGQGALNTEAFF. The CDR3 DNA follows: TGCGCCAGCAGCCGTGGACAGGGGGCCTTGAACACTGAAGCTTTCTTT.

V and J are TRBV28 and TRBJ2-5; TRBD1 might be the D (6 bases). The DNA end is more similar to TRBJ2-7, so the J call may be wrong. Germline CDR1 is MDHEN and CDR2 is SYDVKM. The length of the CDR3 is 12 residues. CDR3 sequence reads: CASSTGPYEQYF. The DNA of the CDR3 is TGTGCCAGCAGTACAGGGCCCTACGAGCAGTACTTC.

This chain uses TRBV30 with TRBJ1-6; D is unclear. Germline assignment: CDR1 GTSNPN and CDR2 SVGIG (reference sequence). The length of the CDR3 is 13 residues. The V end was cut by 0 bases, the J end by 9 bases, with 9 bases between. This CDR3 reads CAWSVSRGSPLHF. CDR3 DNA sequence: TGTGCCTGGAGTGTAAGCCGGGGTTCACCCCTCCACTTT.

V is TRBV27 and J is TRBJ1-2; tentatively, D is TRBD1 (6 bases). Germline V lookup: CDR1 MNHEY, CDR2 SMNVEV (reference sequence). The CDR3 extends over 13 amino acids. The V and J ends lost 6 bases and 4 bases respectively, with 12 bases between them. The CDR3 DNA reads as TGTGCCAGCAGACCAGGGGTTGCCTATGGCTACACCTTC. Its protein product is CASRPGVAYGYTF.

V usage is TRBV11-2 and J usage is TRBJ1-4; D may be TRBD1 (6 bases). Trimming shortened V by 7 bases and J by 8 bases, and 17 bases separated the two germline ends. The CDR3 is made up of 14 amino acids. Germline loops: CDR1 SGHAT, CDR2 FQNNGV. This CDR3 is CASNIRDNKEKLFF. The CDR3 DNA reads as TGTGCCAGCAACATCCGGGACAACAAGGAAAAACTGTTTTTT. Full variable domain (outside the CDR3, taken from reference TRBV11-2 and TRBJ1-4): EAGVAQSPRYKIIEKRQSVAFWCNPISGHATLYWYQQILGQGPKLLIQFQNNGVVDDSQLPKDRFSAERLKGVDSTLKIQPAKLEDSAVYLCASNIRDNKEKLFFGSGTQLSVL.

The chain combines TRBV18 with TRBJ2-1; 8 bases line up with TRBD1. The CDR3 covers 15 residues. Germline CDR1 KGHSH, CDR2 LQKENI. The V and J ends lost 4 bases and 0 bases, in that order; junction bases with no gene match: 2. The CDR3 nucleotides are TGTGCCAGCTCACGACAGGGGAGCTCCTACAATGAGCAGTTCTTC. The encoded protein is CASSRQGSSYNEQFF.

This chain joins TRBV15 and TRBJ2-3, with D possibly TRBD2 on 6 matching bases. This CDR3 has 17 amino acids. CDR1 and CDR2 (germline): LNHNV, YYDKDF (reference sequence). Trimming shortened V by 1 base and J by 3 bases, and 17 bases separated the two germline ends. This CDR3 reads CATSRGLSGGRTDTQYF. Written as DNA, the CDR3 is TGTGCCACCAGCAGAGGGCTTAGCGGTGGGCGGACAGATACGCAGTATTTT. The full variable domain, rest sourced from reference TRBV15 and TRBJ2-3, is DAMVIQNPRYQVTQFGKPVTLSCSQTLNHNVMYWYQQKSSQAPKLLFHYYDKDFNNEADTPDNFQSRRPNTSFCFLDIRSPGLGDTAMYLCATSRGLSGGRTDTQYFGPGTRLTVL.

The chain joins TRBV5-1 to TRBJ2-5; D possibly corresponds to TRBD1 (5 bases). CDR3 length equals 15 residues. Trimming took 0 bases from V and 4 from J, leaving 13 bases between them. CDR1 SGHRS and CDR2 YFSETQ come from the germline V gene. The CDR3 DNA reads as TGCGCCAGCAGCTTGGAGGGCAGGGTCGGAGAGACCCAGTACTTC. It translates to CASSLEGRVGETQYF. Variable domain in full (rest from reference TRBV5-1 and TRBJ2-5): KAGVTQTPRYLIKTRGQQVTLSCSPISGHRSVSWYQQTPGQGLQFLFEYFSETQRNKGNFPGRFSGRQFSNSRSEMNVSTLELGDSALYLCASSLEGRVGETQYFGPGTRLLVL.

V usage is TRBV5-1 and J usage is TRBJ1-4, with TRBD1 identical over 11 bases. The CDR3 totals 15 residues. The junction had 6 bases not matched to a gene; V was cut back by 4 bases and J by 7 bases. Germline V gives CDR1 SGHRS, CDR2 YFSETQ. In DNA form, the CDR3 reads TGCGCCAGCAGCGGTGGGACAGGGGGGGGTGAAAAACTGTTTTTT. Protein product: CASSGGTGGGEKLFF.

The V and J genes are TRBV27 and TRBJ2-1; 9 bases line up with TRBD1. V shed 4 bases and J 4 bases; nucleotides not matched to a gene: 5. From germline, CDR1 is MNHEY and CDR2 SMNVEV (reference sequence). This CDR3 region has 15 residues. The CDR3 DNA is TGTGCCAGCAGTTCGTACAGGGGGCGGTACAATGAGCAGTTCTTC. It codes for CASSSYRGRYNEQFF.

A word on this clone: At one end the junction does not follow the germline gene, possibly because of a read error. The genes are TRBV7-7 and TRBJ2-2; 10 nucleotides line up with TRBD1. The CDR3 is 15 amino acids. Germline V CDR1 and CDR2: SSHAT, FNYEAQ (reference sequence). The CDR3 reads CASRTGTGDTGELFF. CDR3 nucleotides: TGTGCTAGCAGAACCGGGACAGGGGACACCGGGGAGCTGTTTTTT.

Note on this clone: At one end the junction does not follow the germline gene, possibly because of a read error. The CDR3 region is CASSLQTGAKHF. CDR3 DNA sequence: TGTGCCAGCAGCTTACAGACAGGGGCTAAACACTTC. This chain uses TRBV7-2 with TRBJ2-7; 8 bases align to TRBD1. Germline values: CDR1 SGHTA, CDR2 FQGNSA. The CDR3 runs to 12 residues.

The table lists this clone with a few counts. V is TRBV14 and J is TRBJ2-7; 7 bases agree with TRBD1. CDR1 SGHDN and CDR2 FVKESK come from the germline V gene. This CDR3 contains 12 residues. Germline trimming cut 0 bases from V and 12 bases from J; bases unmatched to any gene: 5. CDR3 nucleotides: TGTGCCAGCAGCCAAGATAACAGGGGAGTGTACTTC. Translating it yields CASSQDNRGVYF.